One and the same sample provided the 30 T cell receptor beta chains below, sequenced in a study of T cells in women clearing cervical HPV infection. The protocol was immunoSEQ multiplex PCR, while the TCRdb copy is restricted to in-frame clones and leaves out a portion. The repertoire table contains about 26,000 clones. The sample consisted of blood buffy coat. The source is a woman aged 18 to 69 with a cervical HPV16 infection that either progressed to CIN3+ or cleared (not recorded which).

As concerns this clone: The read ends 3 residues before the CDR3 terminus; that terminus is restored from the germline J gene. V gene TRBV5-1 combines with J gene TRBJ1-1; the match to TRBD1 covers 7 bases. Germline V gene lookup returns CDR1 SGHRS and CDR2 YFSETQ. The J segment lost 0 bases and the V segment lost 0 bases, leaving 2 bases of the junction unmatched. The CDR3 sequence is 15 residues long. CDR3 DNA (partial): TGCGCCAGCAGCTTGGGGACAGGACTGAACACTGAA. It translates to CASSLGTGLNTE. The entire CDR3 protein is CASSLGTGLNTEAFF.

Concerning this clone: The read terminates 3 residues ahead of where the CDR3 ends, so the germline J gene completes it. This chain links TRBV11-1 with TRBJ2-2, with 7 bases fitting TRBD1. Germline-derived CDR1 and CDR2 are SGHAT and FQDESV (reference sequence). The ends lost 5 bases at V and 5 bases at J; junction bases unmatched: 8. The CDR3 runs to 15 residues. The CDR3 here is CASSLTLQGTGELFF. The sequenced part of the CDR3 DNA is TGTGCCAGCAGCCTTACACTACAGGGGACCGGGGAG.

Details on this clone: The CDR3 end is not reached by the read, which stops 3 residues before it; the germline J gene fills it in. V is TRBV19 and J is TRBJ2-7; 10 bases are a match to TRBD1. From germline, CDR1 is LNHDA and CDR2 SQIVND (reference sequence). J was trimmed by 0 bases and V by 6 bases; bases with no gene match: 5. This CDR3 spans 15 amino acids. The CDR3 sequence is CASRLGTGASYEQYF. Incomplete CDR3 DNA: TGTGCCAGTAGGCTCGGGACAGGGGCCTCCTACGAG.

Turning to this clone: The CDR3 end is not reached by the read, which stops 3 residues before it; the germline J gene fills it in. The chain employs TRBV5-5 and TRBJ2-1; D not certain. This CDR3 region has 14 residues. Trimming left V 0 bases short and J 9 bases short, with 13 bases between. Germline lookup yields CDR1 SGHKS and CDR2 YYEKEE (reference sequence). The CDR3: CASSLEGRTTEQFF. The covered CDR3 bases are TGTGCCAGCAGCTTGGAAGGTCGAACTACTGAG.

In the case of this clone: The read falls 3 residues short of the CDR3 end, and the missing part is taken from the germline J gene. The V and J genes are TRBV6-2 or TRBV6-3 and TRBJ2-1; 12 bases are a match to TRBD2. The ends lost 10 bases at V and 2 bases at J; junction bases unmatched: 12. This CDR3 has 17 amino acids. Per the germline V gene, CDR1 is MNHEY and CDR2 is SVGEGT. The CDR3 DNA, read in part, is TGTGCCACCACCGGGACTAGCGGGCCTGAAGCCTACAATGAG. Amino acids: CATTGTSGPEAYNE. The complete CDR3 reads CATTGTSGPEAYNEQFF.

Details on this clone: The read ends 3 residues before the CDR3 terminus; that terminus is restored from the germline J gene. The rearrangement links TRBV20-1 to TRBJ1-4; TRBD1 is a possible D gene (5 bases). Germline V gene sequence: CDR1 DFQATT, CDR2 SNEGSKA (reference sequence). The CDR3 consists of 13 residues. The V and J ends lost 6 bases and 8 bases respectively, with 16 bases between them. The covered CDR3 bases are TGCAGTGCGACATTCCCGAGGGGCGAAAAA. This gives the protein CSATFPRGEK. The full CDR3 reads CSATFPRGEKLFF.

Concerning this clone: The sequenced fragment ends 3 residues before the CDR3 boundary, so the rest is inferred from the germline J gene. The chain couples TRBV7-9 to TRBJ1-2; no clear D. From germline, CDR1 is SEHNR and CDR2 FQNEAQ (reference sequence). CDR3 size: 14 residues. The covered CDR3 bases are TGTGCCAGCAGCTTCAGCGGGAGGGTTCACGAC. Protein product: CASSFSGRVHD. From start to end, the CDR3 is CASSFSGRVHDYTF.

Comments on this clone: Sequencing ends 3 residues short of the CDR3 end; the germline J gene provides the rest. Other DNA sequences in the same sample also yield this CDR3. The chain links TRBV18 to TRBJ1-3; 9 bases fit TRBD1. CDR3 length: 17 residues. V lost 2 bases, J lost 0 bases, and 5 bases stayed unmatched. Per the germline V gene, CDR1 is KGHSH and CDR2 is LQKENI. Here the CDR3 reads CASSPAQTGGSGNTIYF. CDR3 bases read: TGTGCCAGCTCACCAGCCCAGACAGGGGGCTCTGGAAACACC.

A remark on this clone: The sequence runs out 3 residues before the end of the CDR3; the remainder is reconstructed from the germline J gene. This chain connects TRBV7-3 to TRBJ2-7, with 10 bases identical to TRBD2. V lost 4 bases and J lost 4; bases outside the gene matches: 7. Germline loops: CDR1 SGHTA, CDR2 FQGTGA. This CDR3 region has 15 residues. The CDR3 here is CASSSEAGGRYEQYF. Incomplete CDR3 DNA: TGTGCCAGCAGCTCCGAAGCGGGGGGGAGGTACGAG.

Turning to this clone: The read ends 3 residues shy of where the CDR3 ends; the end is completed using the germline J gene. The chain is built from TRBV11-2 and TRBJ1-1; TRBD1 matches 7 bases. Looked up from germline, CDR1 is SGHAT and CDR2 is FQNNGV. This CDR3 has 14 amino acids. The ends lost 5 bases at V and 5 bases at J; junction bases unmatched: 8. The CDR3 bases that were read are TGTGCCAGCAGCCTTAGCACGACAGGGACTGAA. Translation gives CASSLSTTGTE. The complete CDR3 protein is CASSLSTTGTEAFF.

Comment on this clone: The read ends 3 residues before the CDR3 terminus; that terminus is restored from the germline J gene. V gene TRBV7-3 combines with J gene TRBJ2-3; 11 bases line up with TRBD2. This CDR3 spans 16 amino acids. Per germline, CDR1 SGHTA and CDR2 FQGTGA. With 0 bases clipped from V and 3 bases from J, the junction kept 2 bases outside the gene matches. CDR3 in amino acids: CASSLTLAGGTDTQYF. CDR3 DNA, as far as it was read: TGTGCCAGCAGCTTAACTTTAGCGGGAGGGACAGATACG. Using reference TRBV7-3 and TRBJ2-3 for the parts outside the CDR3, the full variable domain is GAGVSQTPSNKVTEKGKYVELRCDPISGHTALYWYRQSLGQGPEFLIYFQGTGAADDSGLPNDRFFAVRPEGSVSTLKIQRTERGDSAVYLCASSLTLAGGTDTQYFGPGTRLTVL.

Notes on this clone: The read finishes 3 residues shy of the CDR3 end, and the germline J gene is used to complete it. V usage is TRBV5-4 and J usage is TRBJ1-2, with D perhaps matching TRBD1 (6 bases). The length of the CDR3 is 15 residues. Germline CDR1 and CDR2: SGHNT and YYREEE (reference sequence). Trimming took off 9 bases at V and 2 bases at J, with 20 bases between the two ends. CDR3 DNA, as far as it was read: TGTGCCATCAATCAAGGGGGGGCGTCGAACTATGGC. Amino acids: CAINQGGASNYG. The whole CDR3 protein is CAINQGGASNYGYTF.

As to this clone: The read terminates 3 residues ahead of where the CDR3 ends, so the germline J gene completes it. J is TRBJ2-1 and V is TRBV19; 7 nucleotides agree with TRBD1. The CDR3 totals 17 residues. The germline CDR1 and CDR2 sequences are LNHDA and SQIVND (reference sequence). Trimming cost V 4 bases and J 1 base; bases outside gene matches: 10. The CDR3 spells CASSSDRATGSYNEQFF. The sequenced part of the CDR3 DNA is TGTGCCAGTAGTAGCGACAGGGCAACGGGGTCCTACAATGAG.

CDR3 in amino acids: CSASPISPTAISYEQYF. CDR3 bases read: TGCAGTGCTAGTCCCATCTCGCCGACAGCCATATCCTACGAG. The J gene is TRBJ2-7, the V gene TRBV20-1; D is perhaps TRBD1 (5 bases). The read stops 3 residues short of the end of the CDR3; the missing end is completed from the germline J gene. Trimming removed 3 bases from V and 1 base from J, with 22 bases in between. Germline-derived CDR1 and CDR2 are DFQATT and SNEGSKA (reference sequence). This CDR3 comprises 17 residues.

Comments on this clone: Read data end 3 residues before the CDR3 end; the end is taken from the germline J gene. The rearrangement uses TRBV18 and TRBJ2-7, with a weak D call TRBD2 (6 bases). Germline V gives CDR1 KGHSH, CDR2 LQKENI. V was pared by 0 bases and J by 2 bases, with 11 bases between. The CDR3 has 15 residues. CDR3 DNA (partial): TGTGCCAGCTCACCACCCCGGGGGAGGACCTACGAG. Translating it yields CASSPPRGRTYE. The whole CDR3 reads CASSPPRGRTYEQYF.

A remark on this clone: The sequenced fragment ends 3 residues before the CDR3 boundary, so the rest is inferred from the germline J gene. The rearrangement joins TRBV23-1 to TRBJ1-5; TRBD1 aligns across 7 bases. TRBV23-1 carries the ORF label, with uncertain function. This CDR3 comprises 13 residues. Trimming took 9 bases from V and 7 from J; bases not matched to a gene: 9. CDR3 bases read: TGCGCCAGGGTGGAGGGGGCACGGCAGCCC. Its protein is CARVEGARQP. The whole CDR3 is CARVEGARQPQHF.

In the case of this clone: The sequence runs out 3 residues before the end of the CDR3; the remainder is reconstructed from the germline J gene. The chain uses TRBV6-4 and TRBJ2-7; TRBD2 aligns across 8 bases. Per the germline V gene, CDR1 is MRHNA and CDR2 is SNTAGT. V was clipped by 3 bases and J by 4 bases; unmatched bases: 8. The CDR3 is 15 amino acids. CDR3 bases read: TGTGCCAGCAGTGAAGGGACTAGTTGTTGGTACGAG. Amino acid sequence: CASSEGTSCWYE. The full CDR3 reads CASSEGTSCWYEQYF.

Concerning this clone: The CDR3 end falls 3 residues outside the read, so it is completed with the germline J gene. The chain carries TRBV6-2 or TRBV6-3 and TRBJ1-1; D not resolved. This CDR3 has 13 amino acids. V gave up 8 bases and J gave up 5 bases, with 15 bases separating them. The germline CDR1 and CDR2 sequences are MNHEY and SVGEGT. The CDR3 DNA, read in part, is TGTGCCAGCTCTGACTGGATGGATACTGAA. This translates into CASSDWMDTE. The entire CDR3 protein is CASSDWMDTEAFF.

The CDR3 sequence: CASSPPTVPEQFF. The sequenced CDR3 bases are TGTGCCAGCTCACCCCCAACTGTACCTGAG. V usage is TRBV18 and J usage is TRBJ2-1; D is unclear. The read gets to within 3 residues of the CDR3 end, and the germline J gene fills in the rest. Germline V CDR1 and CDR2: KGHSH, LQKENI. Between the trimmed V and J ends, which lost 3 bases and 9 bases, there was a span of 12 bases. The length of the CDR3 is 13 residues.

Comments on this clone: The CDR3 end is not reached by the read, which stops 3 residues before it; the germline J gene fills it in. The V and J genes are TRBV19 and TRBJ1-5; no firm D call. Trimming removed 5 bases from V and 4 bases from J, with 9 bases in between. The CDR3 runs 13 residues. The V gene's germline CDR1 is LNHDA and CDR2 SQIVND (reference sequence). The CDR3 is CASSYDWNQPQHF. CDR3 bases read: TGTGCCAGTAGTTATGACTGGAATCAGCCC.

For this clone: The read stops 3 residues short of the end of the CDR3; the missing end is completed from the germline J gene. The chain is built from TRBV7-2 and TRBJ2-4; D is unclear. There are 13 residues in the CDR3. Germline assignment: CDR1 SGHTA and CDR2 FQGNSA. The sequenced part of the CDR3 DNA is TGTGCCAGCAGCTTAGCACGGTTTTATGGT. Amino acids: CASSLARFYG. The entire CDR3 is CASSLARFYGQYF.

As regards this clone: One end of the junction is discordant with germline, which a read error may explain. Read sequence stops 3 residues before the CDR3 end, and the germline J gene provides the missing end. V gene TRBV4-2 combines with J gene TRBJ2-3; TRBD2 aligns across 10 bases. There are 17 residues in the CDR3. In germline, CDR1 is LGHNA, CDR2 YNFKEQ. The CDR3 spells CASSPGLLAGAADTQYF. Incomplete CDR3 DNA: TGCGCCAGCAGCCCAGGGCTGCTAGCGGGAGCAGCGGATACG.

CDR3 bases read: TGTGCCAGCAGTACAAGGACAGGGGGCGCGGGGTCACCG. Encoded protein: CASSTRTGGAGSP. The CDR3 in full is CASSTRTGGAGSPLFF. V usage is TRBV6-2 or TRBV6-3 and J usage is TRBJ2-2; 11 bases map to TRBD1. The read is 3 residues too short to cover the CDR3 end, so that end is filled in from the germline J gene. The CDR3 is 16 residues long. The germline V gene has CDR1 MNHEY and CDR2 SVGEGT.

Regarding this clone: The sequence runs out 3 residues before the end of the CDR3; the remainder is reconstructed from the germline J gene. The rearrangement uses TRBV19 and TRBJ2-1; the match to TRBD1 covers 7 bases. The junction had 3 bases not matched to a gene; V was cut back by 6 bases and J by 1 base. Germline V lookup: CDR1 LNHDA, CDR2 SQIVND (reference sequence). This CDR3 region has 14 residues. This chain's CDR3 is CASSVQGSYNEQFF. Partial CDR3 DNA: TGTGCCAGTAGCGTACAGGGGTCCTACAATGAG. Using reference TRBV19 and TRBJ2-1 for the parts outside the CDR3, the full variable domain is DGGITQSPKYLFRKEGQNVTLSCEQNLNHDAMYWYRQDPGQGLRLIYYSQIVNDFQKGDIAEGYSVSREKKESFPLTVTSAQKNPTAFYLCASSVQGSYNEQFFGPGTRLTVL.

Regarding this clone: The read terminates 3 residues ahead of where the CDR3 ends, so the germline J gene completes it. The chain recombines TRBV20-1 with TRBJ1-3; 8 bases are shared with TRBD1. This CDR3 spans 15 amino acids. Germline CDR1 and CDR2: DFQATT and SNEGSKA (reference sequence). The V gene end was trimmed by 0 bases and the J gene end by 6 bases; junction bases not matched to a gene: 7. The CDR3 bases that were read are TGCAGTGCTAGAGACTCACAGGGGGGAGAAAACACC. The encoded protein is CSARDSQGGENT. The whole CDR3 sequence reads CSARDSQGGENTIYF.

The DNA read from the CDR3 is TGTGCCACCACCATCATCCCGGGGGGCAGCTATGGT. Amino acid sequence: CATTIIPGGSYG. The entire CDR3 protein is CATTIIPGGSYGQYF. The V call is TRBV6-2 or TRBV6-3, the J call TRBJ2-4; weak D call: TRBD2 (7 bases). The read ends 3 residues early relative to the CDR3; the germline J gene fills the gap. CDR3 length: 15 amino acids. Germline V lookup: CDR1 MNHEY, CDR2 SVGEGT.

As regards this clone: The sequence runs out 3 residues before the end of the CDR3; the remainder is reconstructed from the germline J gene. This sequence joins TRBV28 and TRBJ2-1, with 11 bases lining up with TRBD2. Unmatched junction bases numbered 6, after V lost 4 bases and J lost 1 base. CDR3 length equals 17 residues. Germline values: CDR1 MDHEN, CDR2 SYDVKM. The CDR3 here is CASSSLSGRGSYNEQFF. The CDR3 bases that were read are TGTGCCAGCAGTTCCCTTAGCGGGAGGGGGTCCTACAATGAG. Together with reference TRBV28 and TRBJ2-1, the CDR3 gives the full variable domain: DVKVTQSSRYLVKRTGEKVFLECVQDMDHENMFWYRQDPGLGLRLIYFSYDVKMKEKGDIPEGYSVSREKKERFSLILESASTNQTSMYLCASSSLSGRGSYNEQFFGPGTRLTVL.

This CDR3 is CAISERSGAGELFF. The covered CDR3 bases are TGTGCCATCAGTGAAAGAAGCGGAGCCGGGGAG. The chain carries TRBV10-3 and TRBJ2-2, with TRBD2 as a possible D gene (5 bases). Read coverage stops 3 residues before the CDR3 terminus; the germline J gene supplies the remainder. Trimming cost V 3 bases and J 6 bases, with 11 bases left between them. CDR1 and CDR2 from the germline V gene are ENHRY and SYGVKD. The CDR3 length is 14 residues.

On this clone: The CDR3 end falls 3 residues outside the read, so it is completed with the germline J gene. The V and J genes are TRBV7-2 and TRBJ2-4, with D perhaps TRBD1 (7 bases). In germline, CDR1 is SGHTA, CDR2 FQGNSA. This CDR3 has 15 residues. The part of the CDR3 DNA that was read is TGTGCCAGCAGCGCGGGACAGCCTAGGACGGATGGT. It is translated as CASSAGQPRTDG. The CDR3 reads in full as CASSAGQPRTDGQYF.

The DNA read from the CDR3 is TGTGCCAGCAGCTTAGCACGGGGTATCGAAGAGACG. Protein sequence: CASSLARGIEET. The full CDR3 protein is CASSLARGIEETQYF. The chain combines TRBV7-2 with TRBJ2-3, with a tentative D call TRBD2 (5 bases). Read data end 3 residues before the CDR3 end; the end is taken from the germline J gene. Germline CDR1 and CDR2: SGHTA and FQGNSA. This CDR3 contains 15 residues.